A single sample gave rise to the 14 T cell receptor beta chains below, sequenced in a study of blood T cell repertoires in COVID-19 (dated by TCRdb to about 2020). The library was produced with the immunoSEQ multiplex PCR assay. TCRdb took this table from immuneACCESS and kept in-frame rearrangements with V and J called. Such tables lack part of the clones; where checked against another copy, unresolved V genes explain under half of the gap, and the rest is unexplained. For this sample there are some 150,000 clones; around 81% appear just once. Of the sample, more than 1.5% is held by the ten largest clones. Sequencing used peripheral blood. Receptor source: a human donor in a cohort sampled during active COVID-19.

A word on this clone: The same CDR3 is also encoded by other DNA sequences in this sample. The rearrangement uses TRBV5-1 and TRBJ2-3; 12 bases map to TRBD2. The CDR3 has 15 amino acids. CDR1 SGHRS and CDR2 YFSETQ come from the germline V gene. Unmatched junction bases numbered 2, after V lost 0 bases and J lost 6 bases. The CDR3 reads CASSLGLAGVDTQYF. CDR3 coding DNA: TGCGCCAGCAGCTTGGGACTAGCGGGAGTTGATACGCAGTATTTT.

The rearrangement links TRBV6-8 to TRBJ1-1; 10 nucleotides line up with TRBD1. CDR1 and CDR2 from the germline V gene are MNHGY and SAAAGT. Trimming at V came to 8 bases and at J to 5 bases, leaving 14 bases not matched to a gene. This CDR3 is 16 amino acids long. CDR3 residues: CASLRDRGRHQTEAFF. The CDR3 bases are TGTGCCAGCCTCCGGGACAGGGGCCGTCACCAGACTGAAGCTTTCTTT.

DNA for the CDR3: TGTGCCAGCAGCCAAGATCTCGGGGGGCTTGCTGGAAACACCATATATTTT. Amino acids: CASSQDLGGLAGNTIYF. This chain uses TRBV3-1 (or the pseudogene TRBV3-2) with TRBJ1-3; possible D gene TRBD1, 6 bases. Germline loops: CDR1 LGHDT, CDR2 YNNKEL (reference sequence). This CDR3 is built from 17 residues. Trimming took 0 bases from V and 2 from J, leaving 14 bases between them.

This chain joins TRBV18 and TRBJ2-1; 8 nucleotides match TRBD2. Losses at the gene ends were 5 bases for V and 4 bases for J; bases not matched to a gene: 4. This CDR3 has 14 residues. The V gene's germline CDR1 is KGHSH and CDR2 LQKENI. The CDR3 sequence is CASSATSAYNEQFF. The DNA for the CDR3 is TGTGCCAGCTCAGCGACTAGCGCGTACAATGAGCAGTTCTTC.

The CDR3 sequence is CASSPRLAGEETQYF. CDR3 DNA sequence: TGTGCCAGCTCACCGCGACTAGCGGGAGAAGAGACCCAGTACTTC. This chain links TRBV18 with TRBJ2-5; 12 bases fit TRBD2. CDR3 size: 15 residues. V lost 3 bases to trimming and J lost 3 bases; unmatched junction nucleotides: 2. CDR1 is KGHSH and CDR2 is LQKENI in the germline V gene.

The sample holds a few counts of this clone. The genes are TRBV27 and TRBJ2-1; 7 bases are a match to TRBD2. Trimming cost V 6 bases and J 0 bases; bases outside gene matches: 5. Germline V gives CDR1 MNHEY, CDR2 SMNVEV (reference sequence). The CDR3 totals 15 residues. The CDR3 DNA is TGTGCCAGCAGATTGGGAGGGAGCTCCTACAATGAGCAGTTCTTC. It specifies CASRLGGSSYNEQFF.

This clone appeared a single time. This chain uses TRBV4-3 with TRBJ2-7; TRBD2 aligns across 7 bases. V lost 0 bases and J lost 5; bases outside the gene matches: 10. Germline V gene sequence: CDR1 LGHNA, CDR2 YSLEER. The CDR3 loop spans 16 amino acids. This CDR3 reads CASSQDRGGSFDEQYF. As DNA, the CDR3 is TGCGCCAGCAGCCAAGATCGCGGCGGGAGCTTCGACGAGCAGTACTTC.

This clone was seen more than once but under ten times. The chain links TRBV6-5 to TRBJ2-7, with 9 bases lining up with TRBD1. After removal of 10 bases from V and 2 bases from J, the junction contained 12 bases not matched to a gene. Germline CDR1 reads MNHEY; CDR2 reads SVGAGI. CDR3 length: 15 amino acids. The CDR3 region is CATSYPGTGTYEQYF. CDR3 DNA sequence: TGTGCCACCTCTTACCCCGGGACAGGGACCTACGAGCAGTACTTC.

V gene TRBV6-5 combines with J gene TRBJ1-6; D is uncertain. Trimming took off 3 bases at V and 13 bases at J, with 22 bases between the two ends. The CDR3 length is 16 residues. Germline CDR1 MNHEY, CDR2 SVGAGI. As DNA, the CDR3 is TGTGCCAGCAGTTATTTGGGGAGTGACACCGCCTTTCCCCTCCACTTT. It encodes CASSYLGSDTAFPLHF.

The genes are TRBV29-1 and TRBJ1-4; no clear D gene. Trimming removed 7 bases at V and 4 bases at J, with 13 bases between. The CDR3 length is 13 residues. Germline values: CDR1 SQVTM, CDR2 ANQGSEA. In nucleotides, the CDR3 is TGCAGCGGGCAAGACTCCTTTAATGAAAAACTGTTTTTT. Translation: CSGQDSFNEKLFF. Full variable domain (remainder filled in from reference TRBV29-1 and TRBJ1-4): SAVISQKPSRDICQRGTSLTIQCQVDSQVTMMFWYRQQPGQSLTLIATANQGSEATYESGFVIDKFPISRPNLTFSTLTVSNMSPEDSSIYLCSGQDSFNEKLFFGSGTQLSVL.

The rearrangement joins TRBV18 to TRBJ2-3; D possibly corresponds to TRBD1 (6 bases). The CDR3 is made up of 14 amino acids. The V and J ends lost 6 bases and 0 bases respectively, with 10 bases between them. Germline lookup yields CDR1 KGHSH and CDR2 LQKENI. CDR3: CASSHGQSTDTQYF. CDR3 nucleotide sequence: TGTGCCAGCTCTCATGGACAGAGCACAGATACGCAGTATTTT.

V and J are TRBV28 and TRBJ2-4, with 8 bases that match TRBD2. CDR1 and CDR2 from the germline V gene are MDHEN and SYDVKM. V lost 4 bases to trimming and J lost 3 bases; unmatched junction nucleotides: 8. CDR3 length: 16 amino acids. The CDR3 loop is CASSSFGTRDKNIQYF. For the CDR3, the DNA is TGTGCCAGCAGTTCCTTCGGGACTAGGGACAAAAACATTCAGTACTTC.

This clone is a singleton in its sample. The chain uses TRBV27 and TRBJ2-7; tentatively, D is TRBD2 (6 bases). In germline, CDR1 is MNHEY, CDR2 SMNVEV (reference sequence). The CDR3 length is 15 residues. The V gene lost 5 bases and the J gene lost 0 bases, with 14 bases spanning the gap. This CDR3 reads CASSTVGGSSYEQYF. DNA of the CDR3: TGTGCCAGCAGTACGGTGGGGGGTAGCTCCTACGAGCAGTACTTC.

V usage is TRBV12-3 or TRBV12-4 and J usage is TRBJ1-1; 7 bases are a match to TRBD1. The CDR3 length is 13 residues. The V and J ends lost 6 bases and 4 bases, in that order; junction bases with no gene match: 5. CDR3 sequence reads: CASRRQGTTEAFF. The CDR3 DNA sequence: TGTGCCAGCAGACGACAGGGTACCACTGAAGCTTTCTTT.